The 15 T cell receptor beta chains reported below all come from one sample, sequenced in a study of T cells after yellow fever vaccination. Each CDR3 protein is one row after TCRdb ran MiXCR on the 5' RACE reads. This table has 450,000 to 600,000 distinct CDR3 sequences, about 17% appearing once. The sequenced sample was PBMCs, obtained roughly 5 days after the first yellow fever vaccination. These receptors all stem from a man younger than 35 who received the YFV17D yellow fever vaccine.

The chain uses TRBV12-3 or TRBV12-4 and TRBJ2-5, with D possibly TRBD2 on 5 matching bases. The CDR3 totals 13 residues. Trimming stripped 7 bases from V and 3 bases from J, with 12 bases between. As DNA, the CDR3 is TGTGCCAGCACCCGGGGTAGAGAAGAGACCCAGTACTTC. It yields the protein CASTRGREETQYF.

V and J are TRBV6-2 or TRBV6-3 and TRBJ1-5, with D possibly being TRBD1 (6 bases). The CDR3 is 15 residues long. Trimming removed 6 bases from V and 0 bases from J, with 12 bases in between. CDR1 and CDR2 (germline): MNHEY, SVGEGT. CDR3 in amino acids: CASRTGPLSNQPQHF. DNA of the CDR3: TGTGCCAGCAGGACAGGCCCTCTTAGCAATCAGCCCCAGCATTTT.

This clonotype was observed at least ten times. This sequence joins TRBV6-4 and TRBJ2-3, with D maybe TRBD2 (6 bases). Germline assignment: CDR1 MRHNA and CDR2 SNTAGT. The CDR3 is made up of 15 amino acids. Trimming shortened V by 0 bases and J by 0 bases, and 7 bases separated the two germline ends. As DNA, the CDR3 is TGTGCCAGCAGTGACTCAGCGGGTAGCACAGATACGCAGTATTTT. Protein product: CASSDSAGSTDTQYF.

This clonotype has more than one count but fewer than ten. The chain is built from TRBV9 and TRBJ1-2; tentative D call: TRBD1 (6 bases). Germline V gene data show CDR1 as SGDLS and CDR2 as YYNGEE. The V and J ends lost 0 bases and 6 bases respectively, with 12 bases between them. The CDR3 consists of 14 residues. As DNA, the CDR3 is TGTGCCAGCAGCGTAGGGGGGCAGGACCATGGCTACACCTTC. Its translation: CASSVGGQDHGYTF.

The V and J genes are TRBV27 and TRBJ2-5; possibly TRBD1 for D (6 bases). This CDR3 spans 13 amino acids. Germline CDR1 MNHEY, CDR2 SMNVEV (reference sequence). V gave up 3 bases and J gave up 3 bases, with 8 bases separating them. For the CDR3, the DNA is TGTGCCAGCAGTTTCCGGACAGAAGAGACCCAGTACTTC. Protein sequence: CASSFRTEETQYF.

The sample holds a few counts of this clonotype. The CDR3 here is CASSLEGSPQNTEAFF. Here the CDR3 DNA reads TGTGCCAGCAGTTTAGAGGGAAGCCCGCAGAACACTGAAGCTTTCTTT. This sequence joins TRBV28 and TRBJ1-1; the D is unclear. The CDR3 runs 16 residues. V lost 2 bases and J lost 1, with 14 bases in between. From germline, CDR1 is MDHEN and CDR2 SYDVKM.

The chain combines TRBV7-2 with TRBJ1-2, with TRBD1 as a possible D gene (5 bases). CDR1 and CDR2 from the germline V gene are SGHTA and FQGNSA. This CDR3 has 14 residues. The V and J ends lost 3 bases and 2 bases respectively, with 10 bases between them. The CDR3 here is CASSFGRENYGYTF. Written as DNA, the CDR3 is TGTGCCAGCAGCTTCGGCAGGGAGAACTATGGCTACACCTTC.

This clonotype was seen only a few times. V is TRBV5-1 and J is TRBJ2-3, with D hard to call. Germline V gene sequence: CDR1 SGHRS, CDR2 YFSETQ. CDR3 length equals 15 residues. Trimming took 3 bases from V and 5 from J, leaving 16 bases between them. Here the CDR3 DNA reads TGCGCCAGCAGCTCGGACCTGGGGTCACAAGATACGCAGTATTTT. Protein product: CASSSDLGSQDTQYF.

V is TRBV5-1 and J is TRBJ1-4; tentative D call: TRBD1 (5 bases). The ends were cut back, 4 bases at V and 7 bases at J, with 17 bases in the middle. The CDR3 sequence is 15 residues long. Looked up from germline, CDR1 is SGHRS and CDR2 is YFSETQ. CDR3 coding DNA: TGCGCCAGCAGCCTCTTAGGCGGGGCCGTTGAAAAACTGTTTTTT. It yields the protein CASSLLGGAVEKLFF.

This clonotype was observed a few times. The J gene is TRBJ2-1, the V gene TRBV12-3 or TRBV12-4; perhaps TRBD1 as D (6 bases). V lost 6 bases and J 7 bases, leaving 13 bases between the germline ends. The CDR3 consists of 13 residues. The CDR3 here is CASRLQGLNEQFF. CDR3 nucleotide sequence: TGTGCCAGCAGATTACAGGGCCTGAATGAGCAGTTCTTC.

The V gene is TRBV28, the J gene TRBJ2-7; a possible D gene is TRBD1 (6 bases). CDR1 is MDHEN, CDR2 SYDVKM, per germline. Trimming shortened V by 9 bases and J by 2 bases, and 20 bases separated the two germline ends. The CDR3 totals 15 residues. CDR3 amino acids: CASTPGHANTYEQYV. For the CDR3, the DNA is TGTGCCAGTACCCCGGGACATGCAAACACCTACGAGCAGTACGTC.

The chain uses TRBV3-1 and TRBJ2-3, with 16 bases identical to TRBD2. The CDR3 spans 18 residues. CDR1 is LGHDT, CDR2 YNNKEL, per germline (reference sequence). Losses at the gene ends were 1 base for V and 4 bases for J; bases not matched to a gene: 5. The CDR3 here is CASSQARGTSGGADTQYF. The CDR3 DNA sequence: TGTGCCAGCAGCCAAGCCCGAGGGACTAGCGGGGGGGCAGATACGCAGTATTTT.

This clonotype was seen only a few times. The chain joins TRBV10-3 to TRBJ1-1, with 9 bases lining up with TRBD1. CDR3 length: 15 residues. Unmatched junction bases numbered 12, after V lost 6 bases and J lost 7 bases. Per the germline V gene, CDR1 is ENHRY and CDR2 is SYGVKD. The CDR3 DNA reads as TGTGCCATCAGCCCCCTGGACAGGGGCGAGAGTGAAGCTTTCTTT. Translation: CAISPLDRGESEAFF.

A few counts support this clonotype. The chain carries TRBV5-5 and TRBJ2-1; 8 nucleotides align to TRBD2. The CDR3 covers 14 residues. V shed 6 bases, J shed 5 bases, and the junction held 7 bases outside the gene matches. Per germline, CDR1 SGHKS and CDR2 YYEKEE (reference sequence). The CDR3 sequence is CASTRGGFDNEQFF. CDR3 coding DNA: TGTGCCAGCACCCGCGGGGGGTTTGACAATGAGCAGTTCTTC. Full variable domain (missing parts from reference TRBV5-5 and TRBJ2-1): DAGVTQSPTHLIKTRGQQVTLRCSPISGHKSVSWYQQVLGQGPQFIFQYYEKEERGRGNFPDRFSARQFPNYSSELNVNALLLGDSALYLCASTRGGFDNEQFFGPGTRLTVL.

The rearrangement uses TRBV2 and TRBJ2-1; possibly TRBD2 for D (5 bases). V was trimmed by 7 bases and J by 0 bases, leaving 13 bases between them. This CDR3 comprises 15 residues. Germline CDR1 SNHLY, CDR2 FYNNEI. Written as DNA, the CDR3 is TGTGCCAGCACCGGGGTGGGTGCCTCCTACAATGAGCAGTTCTTC. This encodes CASTGVGASYNEQFF.